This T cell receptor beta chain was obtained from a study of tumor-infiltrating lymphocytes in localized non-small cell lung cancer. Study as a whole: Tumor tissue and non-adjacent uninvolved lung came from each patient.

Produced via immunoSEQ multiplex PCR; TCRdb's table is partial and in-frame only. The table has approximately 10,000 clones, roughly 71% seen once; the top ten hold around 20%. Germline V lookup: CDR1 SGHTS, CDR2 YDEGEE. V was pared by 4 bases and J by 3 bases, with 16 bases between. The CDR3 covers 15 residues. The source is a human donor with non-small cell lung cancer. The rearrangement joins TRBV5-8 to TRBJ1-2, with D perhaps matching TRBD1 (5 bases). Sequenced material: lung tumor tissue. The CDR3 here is CASSGIRAGDYGYTF. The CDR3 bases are TGTGCCAGCAGCGGGATCAGGGCGGGTGACTATGGCTACACCTTC.